This T cell receptor beta chain was captured in a study of Ad26.COV2.S vaccination and SARS-CoV-2 variants (dated by TCRdb to the early 2020s). For context, the study as a whole: Donors in the vaccine arm were drawn from COV1001, a phase I-IIa trial of Ad26.COV2.S in healthy adults that was multicentre, randomized, double-blind and placebo-controlled. A total of 32 samples were included in the TCR-sequenced set, comprising some 20 Ad26.COV2.S vaccine recipients, 5 placebo recipients and 8 SARS-CoV-2 convalescent individuals. Participants in the trial were split at random into five groups of five each, receiving low-dose or high-dose Ad26.COV2.S once or twice, or else placebo on both occasions. Ad26.COV2.S was administered intramuscularly at a dose of 5x10^10 or 1x10^11 viral particles, either as one shot or as two shots given 56 days apart. TCRbeta repertoire sequencing was used to assess the specificity and breadth of SARS-CoV-2-reactive T cell receptors after Ad26.COV2.S vaccination. Throughout the experiments and outcome assessment, investigators stayed blinded to trial group allocation. What the work shows at the level of the full study, not this receptor alone: According to the authors, total T cell responses may have been underestimated by the TCR breadth and depth analyses. Comparing responses between vaccine doses or regimens was not something the study was powered to do. Substantial breadth of spike-specific CD8+ and CD4+ T cell responses was reported after vaccination. Ad26.COV2.S recipients had higher spike-specific TCR breadth than placebo recipients (P = 0.0014). Vaccine and placebo recipients had similar non-spike TCR breadth, a finding consistent with the vaccine containing only spike.

V loses 5 bases, J loses 10 bases, and the germline ends lie 21 bases apart. Per the germline V gene, MNHEY is the CDR1 and SVGEGT is the CDR2. From cysteine to phenylalanine, the CDR3 is 15 amino acids long. CDR3 DNA is the only sequence kept; it has 45 bases, read in frame from the first base. This sample's treatment or condition label indicates: some 20 received Ad26.COV2.S at low or high dose, single or two shots; about five received placebo; per-sample allocation not given. For vaccine and placebo recipients, the sequenced repertoires came from samples collected on day 63 after the first injection. Cohort 1b enrolled 20 to 30 adults aged 18-55 years at a single site in Boston, USA, between 29 July and 7 August 2020. As a vaccine, Ad26.COV2.S was a replication-incompetent adenovirus type 26 vector that expressed a prefusion-stabilized SARS-CoV-2 spike protein derived from the original Wuhan strain.

This clone has just a few counts. It lacks a known antigen. No base quality information exists; no much larger clone differs at one position. The immunoSEQ Assay was used to sequence TCRbeta CDR3 regions. After extraction, genomic DNA underwent amplification by bias-controlled multiplex PCR, followed by high-throughput sequencing. The authors' pipeline ran thus. To quantify the absolute abundance of each unique TCRbeta CDR3 region, sequences were collapsed and filtered. T cell fraction was estimated by normalizing TCRbeta template counts to usable DNA, with usable DNA measured through amplification of reference genes found in all nucleated cells. Repertoire TCRs were annotated as SARS-CoV-2-specific by exact matching of V gene, CDR3 amino acid sequence and J gene to a known reactive TCR set. MIRA supplied the reference SARS-CoV-2 TCR set, which was filtered for enrichment in COVID-19-positive ImmuneCODE repertoires so that public or cross-reactive TCRs were removed. Based on the MIRA antigens, annotated TCRs were further analysed at the level of specific ORF or position within ORF. Breadth was defined as annotated unique rearrangements over total unique productive rearrangements; depth was the summed frequency of those rearrangements. Two-sided Wilcoxon rank-sum tests were used to compare TCR breadth between groups. Not all clones reach the TCRdb copy of this immuneACCESS table, which keeps in-frame sequences only. Checked studies attribute under half of the gap to unresolved V genes and leave the rest unexplained. V and J calls and clone size are given by that table; D and trimming were obtained from the DNA. Present in this sample are fewer than 800,000 clones, roughly nine tenths of which were seen just once. The ten largest make up approximately 1.5% of the sample.

The sequenced sample was peripheral blood, obtained in a trial of Ad26.COV2.S vaccine versus placebo. Rearrangement joined TRBV6-2 or TRBV6-3 to TRBJ2-1; no D gene can be assigned with confidence. The source is a person between 18 and 65 years old who received the Ad26.COV2.S COVID-19 vaccine or a placebo. The sequence in DNA is TGTGCCAGCAGTGACGGAAGAGACGCGGCGGACGAGCAGTTCTTC. This sequence encodes CASSDGRDAADEQFF.